The 29 T cell receptor beta chains listed next were all sequenced from one sample in a study of blood T cell repertoires in COVID-19. Libraries were prepared by immunoSEQ multiplex PCR; TCRdb keeps only in-frame clonotypes and omits some of them. The sample has some 50,000 clones, approximately 80% seen once; the top ten hold less than 8%. Sample: peripheral blood. The receptors shown here come from a human donor in a cohort sampled during active COVID-19.

The rearrangement uses TRBV4-1 and TRBJ2-7; TRBD2 matches 13 bases. Germline lookup yields CDR1 MGHRA and CDR2 YSYEKL. This CDR3 contains 14 residues. V dropped 4 bases and J dropped 7; count of bases not matched to a gene: 4. CDR3 sequence reads: CASSPTGLAGEQYF. The CDR3 DNA reads as TGCGCCAGCAGCCCTACGGGACTAGCGGGAGAGCAGTACTTC.

The V gene is TRBV7-9, the J gene TRBJ2-7; a possible D gene is TRBD1 (6 bases). Germline assignment: CDR1 SEHNR and CDR2 FQNEAQ (reference sequence). This CDR3 region has 12 residues. V was clipped by 5 bases and J by 4 bases, with 9 bases between them. The DNA of the CDR3 is TGTGCCAGCAGCGACCAGGGGTACGAGCAGTACTTC. The encoded protein is CASSDQGYEQYF.

The gene calls are TRBV28 and TRBJ1-5; 9 bases align to TRBD1. The CDR3 consists of 14 residues. Unmatched junction bases numbered 6, after V lost 7 bases and J lost 5 bases. Per the germline V gene, CDR1 is MDHEN and CDR2 is SYDVKM. In DNA, the CDR3 is TGTGCCAGCATTCGGACAGGGGCCTATCAGCCCCAGCATTTT. Protein product: CASIRTGAYQPQHF.

The chain carries TRBV28 and TRBJ2-3; TRBD1 is a possible D gene (6 bases). The CDR3 has 14 residues. The germline V gene has CDR1 MDHEN and CDR2 SYDVKM. Trimming removed 6 bases from V and 5 bases from J, with 15 bases in between. CDR3 sequence: CASRPPTTGDTQYF. The CDR3 DNA sequence: TGTGCCAGCAGACCCCCCACGACAGGAGATACGCAGTATTTT.

Sample share makes this clone medium-sized. V and J are TRBV5-6 and TRBJ2-7; 9 bases are shared with TRBD1. The CDR3 runs 14 residues. V shed 3 bases and J 3 bases; nucleotides not matched to a gene: 4. CDR1 and CDR2 (germline): SGHDT, YYEEEE. CDR3 nucleotide sequence: TGTGCCAGCAGCTCCGGGACAGGGCTCTACGAGCAGTACTTC. Protein product: CASSSGTGLYEQYF.

V is TRBV2 and J is TRBJ2-3; TRBD2 aligns across 10 bases. The V gene end was trimmed by 6 bases and the J gene end by 3 bases; junction bases not matched to a gene: 6. Per the germline V gene, CDR1 is SNHLY and CDR2 is FYNNEI. This CDR3 region has 15 residues. CDR3 loop: CASRIAGGGTDTQYF. The DNA for the CDR3 is TGTGCCAGCAGAATAGCGGGAGGTGGGACAGATACGCAGTATTTT.

The chain combines TRBV6-2 or TRBV6-3 with TRBJ2-7, with 7 bases matching TRBD2. CDR3 length equals 14 residues. J gave up 6 bases and V 2 bases, and 7 bases lay outside the gene matches. The germline V gene has CDR1 MNHEY and CDR2 SVGEGT. CDR3 sequence: CASSYKRGEGEQYF. CDR3 bases: TGTGCCAGCAGTTACAAGCGGGGCGAAGGCGAGCAGTACTTC.

This chain uses TRBV6-5 with TRBJ2-3, with TRBD1 matching over 7 bases. CDR1 is MNHEY and CDR2 is SVGAGI in the germline V gene. V lost 5 bases to trimming and J lost 0 bases; unmatched junction nucleotides: 5. The CDR3 extends over 15 amino acids. The CDR3 bases are TGTGCCAGCAGTCGACAGGGTGAAAGCACAGATACGCAGTATTTT. This encodes CASSRQGESTDTQYF.

The table lists this clone with a few counts. The V gene is TRBV28, the J gene TRBJ2-1, with TRBD1 matching 7 bases. The CDR3 sequence is 14 residues long. J was trimmed by 8 bases and V by 5 bases; bases with no gene match: 9. In germline, CDR1 is MDHEN, CDR2 SYDVKM. CDR3 sequence: CASSLPTGIDEQFF. The DNA for the CDR3 is TGTGCCAGCAGTCTCCCGACAGGGATCGATGAGCAGTTCTTC.

The rearrangement links TRBV18 to TRBJ1-5; D possibly corresponds to TRBD1 (6 bases). The V end was cut by 2 bases, the J end by 6 bases, with 14 bases between. Germline V CDR1 and CDR2: KGHSH, LQKENI. CDR3 length equals 15 residues. DNA for the CDR3: TGTGCCAGCTCACCAAGCGAACAGGGTGGTCAGCCCCAGCATTTT. Protein: CASSPSEQGGQPQHF.

This clone occurred a few times. In nucleotides, the CDR3 is TGTGCCAGCAGCCTTAGACTAGCGGGACAAGAGACCCAGTACTTC. It codes for CASSLRLAGQETQYF. The chain links TRBV11-2 to TRBJ2-5, with 11 nucleotides matching TRBD2. Trimming at V came to 5 bases and at J to 2 bases, leaving 4 bases not matched to a gene. CDR3 length equals 15 residues. Germline V gene data show CDR1 as SGHAT and CDR2 as FQNNGV.

This clone was seen once. CDR3 protein: CASSFEREEYEQFF. The CDR3 bases are TGTGCCAGCAGCTTTGAGCGGGAGGAATATGAGCAGTTCTTC. The V and J genes are TRBV3-1 (or the pseudogene TRBV3-2) and TRBJ2-1; 9 bases are shared with TRBD2. Germline V CDR1 and CDR2: LGHDT, YNNKEL (reference sequence). This CDR3 contains 14 residues. The junction had 7 bases not matched to a gene; V was cut back by 5 bases and J by 8 bases.

The chain employs TRBV4-3 and TRBJ2-1; maybe TRBD2 (7 bases). The germline V gene encodes CDR1 LGHNA and CDR2 YSLEER. The CDR3 has 15 residues. V lost 0 bases and J 9 bases, leaving 15 bases between the germline ends. The CDR3: CASSQEGGRATEQFF. The CDR3, as DNA: TGCGCCAGCAGCCAAGAAGGGGGGAGGGCCACTGAGCAGTTCTTC.

This rearrangement joins TRBV25-1 to TRBJ2-2; 8 bases line up with TRBD2. V was clipped by 5 bases and J by 1 base; unmatched bases: 9. This CDR3 region has 17 residues. Germline values: CDR1 MGHDK, CDR2 SYGVNS. CDR3 nucleotides: TGTGCCAGCAGTTACCCGGGACTAGAGAGGAACACCGGGGAGCTGTTTTTT. Its protein product is CASSYPGLERNTGELFF.

The chain employs TRBV5-6 and TRBJ2-7, with 9 bases that match TRBD2. J was trimmed by 0 bases and V by 4 bases; bases with no gene match: 5. The CDR3 runs to 15 residues. Germline V gene sequence: CDR1 SGHDT, CDR2 YYEEEE. The CDR3 reads CASSLRLAVSYEQYF. The CDR3 coding sequence is TGTGCCAGCAGCCTGAGACTAGCGGTCTCCTACGAGCAGTACTTC.

The chain joins TRBV3-1 (or the pseudogene TRBV3-2) to TRBJ1-3; 7 bases are shared with TRBD1. This CDR3 has 13 amino acids. CDR1 is LGHDT, CDR2 YNNKEL, per germline (reference sequence). V was pared by 2 bases and J by 7 bases, with 2 bases of the junction left unmatched. CDR3 nucleotides: TGTGCCAGCAGCCAACGAGGGGGCAACACCATATATTTT. Amino acid sequence: CASSQRGGNTIYF.

About this clone: At one end the junction does not follow the germline gene, possibly because of a read error. V is TRBV18 and J is TRBJ1-2; D remains ambiguous. The length of the CDR3 is 12 residues. The germline V gene encodes CDR1 KGHSH and CDR2 LQKENI. CDR3 protein: CASSPEGYGHTF. The DNA for the CDR3 is TGTGCCAGCTCACCAGAGGGCTATGGCCACACCTTC.

This chain uses TRBV9 with TRBJ1-4; D not certain. V was shortened by 4 bases and J by 0 bases, with 13 bases between the two germline ends. CDR1 is SGDLS and CDR2 is YYNGEE in the germline V gene. The CDR3 sequence is 16 residues long. The CDR3 coding sequence is TGTGCCAGCAGCCCTCGTAGCTGGGCAACTAATGAAAAACTGTTTTTT. Translated, it gives CASSPRSWATNEKLFF.

The chain carries TRBV21-1 and TRBJ2-3; the table gives TRBD2 as D, unverified against the DNA. TRBV21-1 is a listed pseudogene. The CDR3 extends over 17 amino acids. The CDR3 DNA reads as TGTGCCAGCAGCGTCGGGGGGACTAGCGGAGGCACAGATACGCAGTATTTT. Translation gives CASSVGGTSGGTDTQYF.

V and J are TRBV4-1 and TRBJ2-2; D gene unclear. Trimming removed 1 base from V and 4 bases from J, with 10 bases in between. This CDR3 has 15 residues. In germline, CDR1 is MGHRA, CDR2 YSYEKL. The CDR3 DNA reads TGCGCCAGCAGCCAAGCCCCGTCTCGCACCGGGGAGCTGTTTTTT. Encoded protein: CASSQAPSRTGELFF.

J is TRBJ1-2 and V is TRBV15; 7 bases are shared with TRBD1. The ends lost 1 base at V and 8 bases at J; junction bases unmatched: 10. Looked up from germline, CDR1 is LNHNV and CDR2 is YYDKDF (reference sequence). The CDR3 extends over 15 amino acids. This chain's CDR3 is CATSRAGQAGGGYTF. CDR3 bases: TGTGCCACCAGCAGAGCAGGACAGGCGGGAGGGGGCTACACCTTC.

This clone was seen only once. This chain uses TRBV24-1 with TRBJ2-1; TRBD2 matches at 8 bases. Trimming cost V 1 base and J 8 bases; bases outside gene matches: 6. The germline CDR1 and CDR2 sequences are KGHDR and SFDVKD. The CDR3 runs 15 residues. Written as DNA, the CDR3 is TGTGCCACCAGTGATTTAGGACTAGCTGGGGATGAGCAGTTCTTC. Translated: CATSDLGLAGDEQFF.

This rearrangement joins TRBV5-4 to TRBJ2-2, with 8 nucleotides matching TRBD2. Germline V gene data show CDR1 as SGHNT and CDR2 as YYREEE (reference sequence). CDR3 length: 15 residues. The J segment lost 5 bases and the V segment lost 6 bases, leaving 9 bases of the junction unmatched. CDR3 residues: CASTLGASGTGELFF. CDR3 DNA: TGTGCCAGCACCCTAGGGGCTAGCGGGACCGGGGAGCTGTTTTTT.

The genes are TRBV28 and TRBJ1-1; D might be TRBD1 (6 bases). Between the trimmed V and J ends, which lost 2 bases and 4 bases, there was a span of 17 bases. CDR1 MDHEN and CDR2 SYDVKM come from the germline V gene. The CDR3 length is 16 residues. The CDR3 DNA follows: TGTGCCAGCAGTTTACGGCGGACAGTTCACATCACTGAAGCTTTCTTT. Translating it yields CASSLRRTVHITEAFF. Full variable domain (missing parts from reference TRBV28 and TRBJ1-1): DVKVTQSSRYLVKRTGEKVFLECVQDMDHENMFWYRQDPGLGLRLIYFSYDVKMKEKGDIPEGYSVSREKKERFSLILESASTNQTSMYLCASSLRRTVHITEAFFGQGTRLTVV.

The J gene is TRBJ2-3, the V gene TRBV2; the match to TRBD1 covers 7 bases. The ends lost 5 bases at V and 5 bases at J; junction bases unmatched: 7. CDR1 is SNHLY, CDR2 FYNNEI, per germline. The CDR3 is 14 residues long. The CDR3 DNA sequence: TGTGCCAGCAGTATAACAGGGGAAGGAGATACGCAGTATTTT. It codes for CASSITGEGDTQYF.

The chain couples TRBV5-4 to TRBJ1-2, with TRBD1 matching over 8 bases. Germline V CDR1 and CDR2: SGHNT, YYREEE (reference sequence). This CDR3 region has 14 residues. With V trimmed by 3 bases and J by 4 bases, 5 bases remained unmatched. The CDR3 DNA follows: TGTGCCAGCAGCTCCACGGGACAGGCCTATGGCTACACCTTC. Its translation: CASSSTGQAYGYTF.

This rearrangement joins TRBV7-2 to TRBJ2-3, with 13 nucleotides matching TRBD2. V shed 5 bases, J shed 3 bases, and the junction held 5 bases outside the gene matches. The CDR3 contains 16 residues. Germline V gene lookup returns CDR1 SGHTA and CDR2 FQGNSA. CDR3: CASSAGLAGVTDTQYF. In DNA form, the CDR3 reads TGTGCCAGCAGCGCCGGACTAGCGGGAGTAACAGATACGCAGTATTTT.

The V call is TRBV3-1 (or the pseudogene TRBV3-2), the J call TRBJ2-1; 10 positions match TRBD1. This CDR3 is 14 amino acids long. J lost 6 bases, V lost 10 bases, and 9 bases had no gene match. Germline loops: CDR1 LGHDT, CDR2 YNNKEL (reference sequence). As DNA, the CDR3 is TGTGCCATCTGGGACAGGGGTATCCTCAATGAGCAGTTCTTC. Amino acid sequence: CAIWDRGILNEQFF.

V and J are TRBV7-9 and TRBJ2-7; 9 bases fit TRBD2. There are 15 residues in the CDR3. Looked up from germline, CDR1 is SEHNR and CDR2 is FQNEAQ (reference sequence). V trimming: 1 base; J trimming: 2 bases; junction bases outside the gene matches: 3. The CDR3 DNA is TGTGCCAGCAGCTTAGAACTAGCGGGCCCCTACGAGCAGTACTTC. It yields the protein CASSLELAGPYEQYF.